The 23 T cell receptor beta chains presented below share a single source sample, sequenced in a study of cytomegalovirus exposure and HLA in healthy donors. PCR employed 60 Vbeta and 13 Jbeta primers. Assay: immunoSEQ multiplex PCR; the TCRdb copy retains only in-frame clones and omits some. Here the sample spans 200,000 to 300,000 clones, 82% being singletons. The sample comprised PBMCs. The receptors were gathered from a middle-aged woman in good health and CMV-seropositive.

The rearrangement uses TRBV5-1 and TRBJ2-1; 9 positions agree with TRBD2. The CDR3 is made up of 18 amino acids. Germline V gene lookup returns CDR1 SGHRS and CDR2 YFSETQ. V trimming: 7 bases; J trimming: 1 base; junction bases outside the gene matches: 15. The CDR3 loop is CASGVGLAPLVSYNEQFF. As DNA, the CDR3 is TGCGCCAGCGGAGTGGGACTAGCTCCTTTAGTATCCTACAATGAGCAGTTCTTC.

The chain joins TRBV5-5 to TRBJ1-2; D gene uncertain. This CDR3 is built from 16 residues. Germline V gives CDR1 SGHKS, CDR2 YYEKEE (reference sequence). The ends were cut back, 4 bases at V and 8 bases at J, with 24 bases in the middle. In nucleotides, the CDR3 is TGTGCCAGCAGCCTAACGTCCTATCAGGACTTTGGGGGCTACACCTTC. Translation: CASSLTSYQDFGGYTF.

The chain carries TRBV30 and TRBJ2-2, with no clear D. The CDR3 totals 13 residues. The V end lost 0 bases, the J end lost 1 base, and 3 bases lay between the germline ends. Looked up from germline, CDR1 is GTSNPN and CDR2 is SVGIG (reference sequence). The CDR3 sequence is CAWSVRNTGELFF. The DNA of the CDR3 is TGTGCCTGGAGTGTGAGGAACACCGGGGAGCTGTTTTTT.

The chain recombines TRBV4-1 with TRBJ2-5; TRBD1 might be the D (5 bases). Trimming took 6 bases from V and 2 from J, leaving 16 bases between them. CDR1 and CDR2 from the germline V gene are MGHRA and YSYEKL. This CDR3 contains 15 residues. This chain's CDR3 is CASSPNRNAQETQYF. CDR3 nucleotides: TGCGCCAGCAGTCCGAACAGGAACGCGCAAGAGACCCAGTACTTC.

This CDR3 reads CASRETGTEKLGGYTF. The CDR3 DNA reads TGTGCCAGCAGGGAAACCGGGACAGAGAAGCTTGGTGGCTACACCTTC. The V gene is TRBV6-1, the J gene TRBJ1-2; TRBD1 matches 7 bases. Unmatched junction bases numbered 17, after V lost 6 bases and J lost 7 bases. The CDR3 has 16 amino acids. Germline CDR1 reads MNHNS; CDR2 reads SASEGT.

This sequence joins TRBV7-9 and TRBJ2-7, with D perhaps TRBD1 (6 bases). The CDR3 length is 15 residues. Germline CDR1 and CDR2: SEHNR and FQNEAQ (reference sequence). Trimming shortened V by 0 bases and J by 5 bases, and 14 bases separated the two germline ends. This CDR3 is CASSLATGWVHEQYF. In DNA, the CDR3 is TGTGCCAGCAGCTTAGCCACAGGGTGGGTTCACGAGCAGTACTTC.

The V gene is TRBV6-1, the J gene TRBJ2-7, with 8 bases lining up with TRBD1. The CDR3 covers 15 residues. Germline V gives CDR1 MNHNS, CDR2 SASEGT. Trimming took 1 base from V and 4 from J; bases not matched to a gene: 6. The CDR3 region is CASSEGQGALYEQYF. CDR3 coding DNA: TGTGCCAGCAGTGAAGGTCAGGGGGCTTTGTACGAGCAGTACTTC.

This clone has more than one count but fewer than ten. The CDR3 protein is CASSALDGGNQPQHF. The CDR3 DNA is TGTGCCAGCAGCGCATTAGACGGGGGGAATCAGCCCCAGCATTTT. This sequence joins TRBV9 and TRBJ1-5, with a possible D match to TRBD1 (5 bases). This CDR3 spans 15 amino acids. V lost 3 bases and J lost 4, with 14 bases in between. The V gene's germline CDR1 is SGDLS and CDR2 YYNGEE. Full variable domain (outside the CDR3, taken from reference TRBV9 and TRBJ1-5): DSGVTQTPKHLITATGQRVTLRCSPRSGDLSVYWYQQSLDQGLQFLIQYYNGEERAKGNILERFSAQQFPDLHSELNLSSLELGDSALYFCASSALDGGNQPQHFGDGTRLSIL.

CDR3 amino acids: CASSSTGNTEAFF. CDR3 nucleotide sequence: TGTGCCAGCAGCTCAACAGGGAACACTGAAGCTTTCTTT. This chain connects TRBV13 to TRBJ1-1; possible D gene TRBD1, 5 bases. The length of the CDR3 is 13 residues. From germline, CDR1 is PRHDT and CDR2 FYEKMQ (reference sequence). The V end lost 4 bases, the J end lost 1 base, and 7 bases lay between the germline ends.

The chain joins TRBV18 to TRBJ2-7, with TRBD1 matching 8 bases. V lost 4 bases, J lost 1 base, and 3 bases stayed unmatched. Germline CDR1 and CDR2: KGHSH and LQKENI. There are 14 residues in the CDR3. CDR3 in DNA: TGTGCCAGCTCACGCCGGACAGGGTCCTACGAGCAGTACTTC. As protein: CASSRRTGSYEQYF.

The V and J genes are TRBV4-2 and TRBJ1-2; D is perhaps TRBD1 (6 bases). Germline V gene sequence: CDR1 LGHNA, CDR2 YNFKEQ. CDR3 length equals 15 residues. V lost 0 bases to trimming and J lost 8 bases, with 16 bases between them. Here the CDR3 reads CASSQDRGGGNGYTF. CDR3 in DNA: TGTGCCAGCAGCCAAGATCGGGGGGGCGGCAACGGCTACACCTTC.

The J gene is TRBJ2-2, the V gene TRBV10-1; a possible D gene is TRBD2 (5 bases). Trimming cost V 6 bases and J 3 bases, with 8 bases left between them. This CDR3 spans 13 amino acids. Per germline, CDR1 WNHNN and CDR2 SYGVQD (reference sequence). The CDR3 sequence: CASSVGDTGELFF. Here the CDR3 DNA reads TGCGCCAGCAGCGTCGGGGACACCGGGGAGCTGTTTTTT.

The V call is TRBV5-1, the J call TRBJ1-1; 7 bases line up with TRBD1. The CDR3 length is 17 residues. The junction had 12 bases not matched to a gene; V was cut back by 4 bases and J by 0 bases. From germline, CDR1 is SGHRS and CDR2 YFSETQ. CDR3 nucleotide sequence: TGCGCCAGCAGCCCCAGTCACAGGGGCGGGCTGAACACTGAAGCTTTCTTT. This codes for CASSPSHRGGLNTEAFF.

This clone was seen more than once but under ten times. V and J are TRBV19 and TRBJ2-3, with a weak D call TRBD2 (6 bases). Trimming cost V 5 bases and J 0 bases, with 15 bases left between them. CDR1 LNHDA and CDR2 SQIVND come from the germline V gene (reference sequence). The CDR3 has 16 amino acids. CDR3 residues: CASSPRRALSTDTQYF. CDR3 coding DNA: TGTGCCAGTAGTCCCCGGAGGGCCCTCAGCACAGATACGCAGTATTTT.

The genes are TRBV30 and TRBJ2-2; possibly TRBD1 for D (6 bases). CDR3 length equals 14 residues. Trimming removed 3 bases at V and 3 bases at J, with 11 bases between. Germline CDR1 and CDR2: GTSNPN and SVGIG (reference sequence). Written as DNA, the CDR3 is TGTGCCTGGAGACTGGACAGTTACACCGGGGAGCTGTTTTTT. Translating gives CAWRLDSYTGELFF. Based on the CDR3 plus reference TRBV30 and TRBJ2-2, the full variable domain is SQTIHQWPATLVQPVGSPLSLECTVEGTSNPNLYWYRQAAGRGLQLLFYSVGIGQISSEVPQNLSASRPQDRQFILSSKKLLLSDSGFYLCAWRLDSYTGELFFGEGSRLTVL.

CDR3 amino acids: CASSPGTEHQPQHF. DNA of the CDR3: TGTGCCAGCTCACCCGGGACAGAGCATCAGCCCCAGCATTTT. V gene TRBV18 combines with J gene TRBJ1-5; 7 bases match TRBD1. CDR1 and CDR2 from the germline V gene are KGHSH and LQKENI. The ends lost 3 bases at V and 5 bases at J; junction bases unmatched: 4. The CDR3 runs 14 residues.

The chain joins TRBV4-2 to TRBJ2-5, with 8 nucleotides matching TRBD2. The V and J ends lost 4 bases and 5 bases, in that order; junction bases with no gene match: 3. CDR1 LGHNA and CDR2 YNFKEQ come from the germline V gene. The CDR3 spans 13 residues. In DNA form, the CDR3 reads TGTGCCAGCAGCCCGGGGGGGCCGGAGACCCAGTACTTC. This encodes CASSPGGPETQYF.

Details on this clone: The same CDR3 arises from other DNA sequences in this sample as well. The chain has TRBV7-2 and TRBJ1-5; perhaps TRBD1 as D (5 bases). The V and J ends lost 3 bases and 4 bases respectively, with 7 bases between them. The CDR3 runs 13 residues. Germline assignment: CDR1 SGHTA and CDR2 FQGNSA. CDR3 bases: TGTGCCAGCAGCTTCGGGGGAAATCAGCCCCAGCATTTT. Translation: CASSFGGNQPQHF.

This chain connects TRBV9 to TRBJ1-2, with TRBD1 matching 7 bases. The junction had 15 bases not matched to a gene; V was cut back by 2 bases and J by 8 bases. The CDR3 totals 16 residues. Germline CDR1 is SGDLS and CDR2 is YYNGEE. CDR3 in amino acids: CASSVTDEEGAPGYTF. The CDR3 region has the DNA TGTGCCAGCAGCGTGACGGACGAGGAGGGGGCGCCCGGCTACACCTTC.

This chain links TRBV2 with TRBJ2-2, with TRBD2 matching over 13 bases. CDR3 length equals 15 residues. V shed 4 bases and J 5 bases; nucleotides not matched to a gene: 1. Germline V gene sequence: CDR1 SNHLY, CDR2 FYNNEI. The CDR3 loop reads CASSVLAGGTGELFF. CDR3 sequence (DNA): TGTGCCAGCAGTGTACTAGCGGGAGGGACCGGGGAGCTGTTTTTT. The variable domain in full, completed from reference TRBV2 and TRBJ2-2, reads EPEVTQTPSHQVTQMGQEVILRCVPISNHLYFYWYRQILGQKVEFLVSFYNNEISEKSEIFDDQFSVERPDGSNFTLKIRSTKLEDSAMYFCASSVLAGGTGELFFGEGSRLTVL.

The rearrangement links TRBV2 to TRBJ2-1, with 7 nucleotides matching TRBD1. Germline CDR1 and CDR2: SNHLY and FYNNEI. The trim removed 4 bases at V and 3 bases at J, leaving 0 bases unmatched. This CDR3 spans 13 amino acids. In DNA, the CDR3 is TGTGCCAGCAGTGGGGACAGCTACAATGAGCAGTTCTTC. Protein sequence: CASSGDSYNEQFF.

The J gene is TRBJ2-2, the V gene TRBV10-1; D possibly corresponds to TRBD2 (7 bases). With 4 bases removed from V and 4 bases from J, the gap between germline ends came to 16 bases. From germline, CDR1 is WNHNN and CDR2 SYGVQD (reference sequence). CDR3 length: 16 amino acids. The CDR3 reads CASSVGGRRGTGELFF. The CDR3 DNA follows: TGCGCCAGCAGTGTCGGGGGGCGGAGGGGCACCGGGGAGCTGTTTTTT.

This chain connects TRBV10-3 to TRBJ1-1, with unresolved D. This CDR3 spans 12 amino acids. Trimming took 10 bases from V and 1 from J, leaving 10 bases between them. The germline V gene encodes CDR1 ENHRY and CDR2 SYGVKD. The CDR3 DNA reads TGTGCCAACTCGAGGGAGAACACTGAAGCTTTCTTT. Protein sequence: CANSRENTEAFF.